This TCR beta chain appears in the sequencing data of a study of T-cell reconstitution after alpha-beta-depleted transplantation in children. General study results and limits: Two months or so post-transplant, alpha-beta T cells reportedly derived from several hundred expanded graft clones. Diversity and T-cell counts at one year after transplant derived mostly from new T cells. The study traced high day-60 TCRbeta diversity in some patients to surviving recipient T cells and thymic progenitors.

TCRbeta library construction was performed incorporating unique molecular identifiers. TCRdb ran MiXCR on the PCR reads and lists one entry per CDR3 protein. Here the sample spans around 600,000 distinct CDR3 sequences, about 23% being singletons. The V end was cut by 0 bases, the J end by 5 bases, with 7 bases between. The CDR3 sequence is 13 residues long. Germline V lookup: CDR1 LGHNA, CDR2 YSLEER. This clonotype was found a few times. The antigen is undetermined. The rearrangement uses TRBV4-3 and TRBJ1-1; no clear D gene. The sequencing here drew on PBMCs, mostly from graft donor cells, taken 360 days after TCRalphabeta/CD19-depleted stem cell transplant. This clonotype originated in a boy in the first two years of life who had a stem cell transplant for acute myeloid leukemia, so the T cells may come from the graft donor. CDR3 sequence reads: CASSQDRRTEAFF. In DNA, the CDR3 is TGCGCCAGCAGCCAAGACAGGCGTACTGAAGCTTTCTTT.